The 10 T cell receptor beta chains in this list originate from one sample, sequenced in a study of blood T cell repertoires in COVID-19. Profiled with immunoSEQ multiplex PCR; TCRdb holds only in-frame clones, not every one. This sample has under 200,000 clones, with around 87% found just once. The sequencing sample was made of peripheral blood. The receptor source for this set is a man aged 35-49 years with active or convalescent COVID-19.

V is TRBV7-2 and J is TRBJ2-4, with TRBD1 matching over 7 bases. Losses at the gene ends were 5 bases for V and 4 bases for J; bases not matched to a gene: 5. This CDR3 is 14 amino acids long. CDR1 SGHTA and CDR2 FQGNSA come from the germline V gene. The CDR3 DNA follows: TGTGCCAGCAGCCCGGGACAGAGTAAAAACATTCAGTACTTC. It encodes CASSPGQSKNIQYF.

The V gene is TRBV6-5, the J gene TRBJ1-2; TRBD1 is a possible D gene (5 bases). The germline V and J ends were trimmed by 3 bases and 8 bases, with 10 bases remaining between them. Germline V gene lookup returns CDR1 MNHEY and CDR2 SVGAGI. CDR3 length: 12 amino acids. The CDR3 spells CASSYAGDGYTF. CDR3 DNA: TGTGCCAGCAGTTATGCGGGGGACGGCTACACCTTC.

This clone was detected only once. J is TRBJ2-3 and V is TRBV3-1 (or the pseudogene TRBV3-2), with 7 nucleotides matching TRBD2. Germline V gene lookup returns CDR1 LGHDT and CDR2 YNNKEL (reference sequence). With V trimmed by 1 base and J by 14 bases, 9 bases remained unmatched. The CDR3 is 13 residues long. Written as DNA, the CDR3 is TGTGCCAGCAGCCAAGTGCGGGGGTCCCGGCCGTATTTT. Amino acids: CASSQVRGSRPYF.

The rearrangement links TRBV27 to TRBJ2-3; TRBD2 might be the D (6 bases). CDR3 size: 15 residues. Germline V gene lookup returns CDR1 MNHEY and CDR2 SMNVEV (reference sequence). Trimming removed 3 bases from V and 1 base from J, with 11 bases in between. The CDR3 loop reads CASSFAGMGTDTQYF. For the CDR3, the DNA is TGTGCCAGCAGTTTTGCGGGGATGGGCACAGATACGCAGTATTTT.

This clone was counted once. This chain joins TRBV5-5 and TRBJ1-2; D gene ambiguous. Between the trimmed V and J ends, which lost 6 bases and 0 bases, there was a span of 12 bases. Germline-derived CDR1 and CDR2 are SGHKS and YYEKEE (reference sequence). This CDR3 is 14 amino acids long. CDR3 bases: TGTGCCAGCACCACCGACGGGTCTAACTATGGCTACACCTTC. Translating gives CASTTDGSNYGYTF. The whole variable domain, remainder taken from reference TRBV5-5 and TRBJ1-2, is DAGVTQSPTHLIKTRGQQVTLRCSPISGHKSVSWYQQVLGQGPQFIFQYYEKEERGRGNFPDRFSARQFPNYSSELNVNALLLGDSALYLCASTTDGSNYGYTFGSGTRLTVV.

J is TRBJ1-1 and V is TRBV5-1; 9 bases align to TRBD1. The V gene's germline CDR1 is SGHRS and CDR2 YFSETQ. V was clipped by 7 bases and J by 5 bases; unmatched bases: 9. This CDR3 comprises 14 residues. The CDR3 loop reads CASRITGGWTEAFF. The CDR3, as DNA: TGCGCCAGCCGGATAACAGGGGGCTGGACTGAAGCTTTCTTT.

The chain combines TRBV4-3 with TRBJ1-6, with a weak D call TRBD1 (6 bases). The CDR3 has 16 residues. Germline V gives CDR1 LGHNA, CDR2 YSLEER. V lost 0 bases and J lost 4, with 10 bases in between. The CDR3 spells CASSQEGTIYNSPLHF. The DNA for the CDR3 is TGCGCCAGCAGCCAAGAAGGGACAATTTATAATTCACCCCTCCACTTT.

In DNA, the CDR3 is TGTGCCAGCAGCGATAGACAGGGCAAGACACCCCTCCACTTT. It encodes CASSDRQGKTPLHF. The chain has TRBV9 and TRBJ1-6; 7 nucleotides line up with TRBD1. V was clipped by 3 bases and J by 11 bases; unmatched bases: 8. The CDR3 spans 14 residues. Germline CDR1 reads SGDLS; CDR2 reads YYNGEE.

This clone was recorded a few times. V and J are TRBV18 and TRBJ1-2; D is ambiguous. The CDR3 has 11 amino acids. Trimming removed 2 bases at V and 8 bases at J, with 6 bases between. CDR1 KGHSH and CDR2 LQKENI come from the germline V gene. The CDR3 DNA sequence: TGTGCCAGCTCACCAATGAGGGGCTACACCTTC. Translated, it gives CASSPMRGYTF.

The CDR3 DNA reads as TGTGCCACGGGACAGAAGAACACCGGGGAGCTGTTTTTT. It yields the protein CATGQKNTGELFF. The V gene is TRBV6-5, the J gene TRBJ2-2, with 7 bases identical to TRBD1. Trimming removed 10 bases from V and 1 base from J; junction bases left unmatched: 3. This CDR3 comprises 13 residues. The germline CDR1 and CDR2 sequences are MNHEY and SVGAGI.